This T cell receptor beta chain is from a study of T cell repertoires in aging, cancer and after chemotherapy. On the study more broadly: Donors were grouped into six age bands spanning 30 or younger through 70 or older. Regarding the study as a whole: Immunological memory after chemotherapy cannot be judged from the repertoire data.

On this clonotype itself: Antigen: not known.

Peripheral blood genomic DNA, not sorted cells or RNA, was the template. TRB rearrangements spanning V, D and J were amplified using mixed TRB-A/B primers. TCRdb called the multiplex PCR reads again in MiXCR, with one record for every CDR3 protein. Here the sample spans 8,000 to 9,000 distinct CDR3 sequences, about two fifths being singletons. This TCR was recovered from a human donor with a solid tumor. Material: blood.

CDR3 sequence: CASSYGTGDYGYTF. CDR3 sequence (DNA): TGTGCCAGCAGTTACGGGACAGGGGACTATGGCTACACCTTC. The chain combines TRBV6-2 or TRBV6-3 with TRBJ1-2, with 10 bases lining up with TRBD1. Germline CDR1 and CDR2: MNHEY and SVGEGT. Unmatched junction bases numbered 0, after V lost 2 bases and J lost 3 bases. This CDR3 has 14 residues.